The rows below give T cell receptor beta chains drawn from one sample of a study of CD8 T cells in ankylosing spondylitis. Using its own MiXCR run on the 5' RACE reads, TCRdb lists one record per CDR3 protein. The table includes roughly 100,000 distinct CDR3 sequences, around 24% detected once. The sample was synovial fluid, either unsorted or a sorted T cell fraction (not recorded which). The receptors come from a male donor with ankylosing spondylitis. CDR3s include the opening cysteine and the closing phenylalanine or tryptophan. The D gene is left open where the match is weak. Some rows have no size entry. The others give once, few or many, or a class for an expanded clone.

j_gene	v_gene	d_gene	abundance	CDR3aa	CDR3nt
TRBJ2-2	TRBV18	TRBD2	few	CASSPKTSGRTGELFF	TGTGCCAGCTCACCAAAGACTAGCGGGAGAACCGGGGAGCTGTTTTTT
TRBJ2-3	TRBV11-3	.	few	CASSLKGTDTQYF	TGTGCCAGCAGCCTAAAGGGCACAGATACGCAGTATTTT
TRBJ2-5	TRBV28	TRBD1	few	CASSSRDRDQETQYF	TGTGCCAGCAGTTCTCGGGACAGGGACCAAGAGACCCAGTACTTC
TRBJ2-5	TRBV27	.	few	CASSLRRQETQYF	TGTGCCAGCAGTTTAAGGCGCCAAGAGACCCAGTACTTC
TRBJ2-2	TRBV20-1	TRBD1	.	CSARVQGRTGELFF	TGCAGTGCTAGGGTACAGGGGCGTACCGGGGAGCTGTTTTTT
TRBJ2-1	TRBV12-3/TRBV12-4	TRBD2	.	CASSSPTSGKPYNEQFF	TGTGCCAGCAGCTCCCCGACTAGCGGGAAGCCCTACAATGAGCAGTTCTTC
TRBJ1-1	TRBV5-1	.	few	CASSLFGGLGNTEAFF	TGCGCCAGCAGCTTGTTTGGGGGGTTGGGGAACACTGAAGCTTTCTTT
TRBJ1-3	TRBV28	.	few	CASSPGFSTGNTIYF	TGTGCCAGCAGCCCCGGGTTCTCAACCGGAAACACCATATATTTT
TRBJ2-2	TRBV9	TRBD1	.	CASSVVPGTGSLSGELFF	TGTGCCAGCAGCGTAGTCCCCGGGACAGGGTCTTTGTCCGGGGAGCTGTTTTTT
TRBJ1-6	TRBV27	.	.	CASSLVRGNSPLHF	TGTGCCAGCAGTTTAGTCCGGGGAAATTCACCCCTCCACTTT
TRBJ2-1	TRBV5-1	.	.	CASSLVVPGAYNEQFF	TGCGCCAGCAGCTTGGTCGTGCCGGGCGCCTACAATGAGCAGTTCTTC
TRBJ2-4	TRBV12-3/TRBV12-4	.	.	CASSSGRVLAKNIQYF	TGTGCCAGCAGCTCGGGACGGGTCCTAGCCAAAAACATTCAGTACTTC
TRBJ2-1	TRBV11-3	.	many	CASSSRGNSYNEQFF	TGTGCCAGCAGCTCGCGCGGGAACTCCTACAATGAGCAGTTCTTC
TRBJ1-4	TRBV12-3/TRBV12-4	.	.	CASSRETGWWNEKLFF	TGTGCCAGCAGTAGAGAGACAGGATGGTGGAATGAAAAACTGTTTTTT
TRBJ1-2	TRBV10-3	.	.	CAISAGGEKNGYTF	TGTGCCATCAGTGCGGGGGGAGAGAAAAATGGCTACACCTTC